Below, one T cell receptor (beta chain) is given with its context. The data stem from a study of cytotoxic CD8 clonotypes in ibrutinib-treated CLL. Study-level background: The response samples were taken once patients had been treated for a median of about 12 months, range 6 to 36. On average, around 100,000 productive rearrangements and just over 250,000 productive templates per sample.

Germline V gene data show CDR1 as SGHTA and CDR2 as FQGNSA. The length of the CDR3 is 14 residues. The V segment lost 1 base and the J segment 5 bases; nucleotides outside the gene matches: 3. Sequencing was designed to attain a depth spanning 1 in 200,000 to 1 in 1 million T cells. TCRdb keeps only in-frame clones here, not all; method: immunoSEQ multiplex PCR. The sample has about 160,000 clones, around nine tenths seen once; the top ten hold 3% to 3.5%. The sequencing here drew on PBMCs, taken at disease progression, from a patient treated with ibrutinib. The TCR originated in a human donor with chronic lymphocytic leukemia. V and J are TRBV7-2 and TRBJ2-7, with 9 bases identical to TRBD2. The CDR3 spells CASSLDVAGDEQYF. CDR3 in DNA: TGTGCCAGCAGCTTAGACGTAGCGGGAGACGAGCAGTACTTC.